Listed here are 29 T cell receptor beta chains from one sample, sequenced in a study of breast tumors, draining lymph nodes, adjacent tissues. MiXCR was run by TCRdb on the multiplex PCR reads, yielding one entry per CDR3 protein. The table lists 180,000 or so distinct CDR3 sequences, 30% to 40% of them singletons. Breast cancer patients provided tissue from their axillary draining lymph nodes. The sequenced sample consisted of axillary lymph node tissue. The receptors derive from a female donor with breast cancer. Some clones in this sample may be carry-over from other donors' samples.

There are many counts of this clonotype. J is TRBJ2-7 and V is TRBV5-1, with D uncertain. Per the germline V gene, CDR1 is SGHRS and CDR2 is YFSETQ. CDR3 length equals 14 residues. Trimming removed 1 base from V and 3 bases from J, with 11 bases in between. The CDR3 loop reads CASSLSRPHYEQYF. CDR3 in DNA: TGCGCCAGCAGCTTGTCTAGGCCCCACTACGAGCAGTACTTC.

The chain uses TRBV7-3 and TRBJ2-6; the D is unclear. The CDR3 sequence is 13 residues long. Deletions cut 5 bases from V and 5 bases from J, with 7 bases between. Germline V CDR1 and CDR2: SGHTA, FQGTGA. The CDR3 here is CASSPMRANVLTF. CDR3 nucleotides: TGTGCCAGCAGCCCCATGCGGGCCAACGTCCTGACTTTC.

Many counts were recorded for this clonotype. The chain links TRBV4-3 to TRBJ1-4, with 11 bases fitting TRBD1. The germline CDR1 and CDR2 sequences are LGHNA and YSLEER. The CDR3 is 15 residues long. Germline trimming cut 5 bases from V and 7 bases from J; bases unmatched to any gene: 6. CDR3 region: CASSKTGQGGEKLFF. The CDR3 DNA sequence: TGCGCCAGCAGCAAAACGGGACAGGGGGGTGAAAAACTGTTTTTT.

The J gene is TRBJ2-5, the V gene TRBV7-9; D gene unclear. This CDR3 has 13 residues. Germline values: CDR1 SEHNR, CDR2 FQNEAQ (reference sequence). V was clipped by 4 bases and J by 2 bases, with 8 bases between them. The CDR3 region is CASSSTVQETQYF. CDR3 DNA sequence: TGTGCCAGCAGCTCGACTGTACAAGAGACCCAGTACTTC.

In its sample, this clonotype was seen many times. A junction end diverges from the germline sequence, so it may reflect a read error. The chain combines TRBV6-5 with TRBJ1-6, with 7 bases matching TRBD1. Per germline, CDR1 MNHEY and CDR2 SVGAGI. The CDR3 is 15 residues long. CDR3 residues: CASSHSGTENSPLHF. The CDR3 coding sequence is TGTGCCAGCAGTCACTCCGGGACAGAGAATTCACCCCTCCACTTT.

This rearrangement joins TRBV19 to TRBJ1-2, with a possible D match to TRBD1 (6 bases). V lost 1 base and J 8 bases, leaving 11 bases between the germline ends. From germline, CDR1 is LNHDA and CDR2 SQIVND (reference sequence). The CDR3 covers 13 residues. The DNA for the CDR3 is TGTGCCAGTAGTATAGCGGGGGCTGACGGCTACACCTTC. Protein: CASSIAGADGYTF.

This clonotype was counted many times. The chain is built from TRBV6-5 and TRBJ1-6, with TRBD1 identical over 7 bases. The CDR3 loop spans 18 amino acids. CDR1 is MNHEY, CDR2 SVGAGI, per germline. V gave up 8 bases and J gave up 0 bases; unmatched junction bases: 13. The CDR3 reads CASRLDRPRGSYNSPLHF. The CDR3, as DNA: TGTGCCAGCCGATTGGACAGGCCGCGGGGCTCCTATAATTCACCCCTCCACTTT.

This clonotype occurred many times. The CDR3 nucleotides are TGTGCCTCAGGACTGGACGACACCGGGGAGCTGTTTTTT. Encoded protein: CASGLDDTGELFF. The V gene is TRBV28, the J gene TRBJ2-2, with a weak D call TRBD2 (5 bases). Trimming removed 11 bases from V and 3 bases from J, with 13 bases in between. Germline CDR1 reads MDHEN; CDR2 reads SYDVKM. The CDR3 length is 13 residues.

This clonotype was recorded many times. This rearrangement joins TRBV20-1 to TRBJ2-3; D is unclear. The length of the CDR3 is 11 residues. V was clipped by 6 bases and J by 6 bases, with 10 bases between them. The germline CDR1 and CDR2 sequences are DFQATT and SNEGSKA (reference sequence). CDR3 nucleotides: TGCAGTGCCCCCCTGGTTGATACGCAGTATTTT. Encoded protein: CSAPLVDTQYF.

This clonotype was found a few times. A single base separates this from a much larger clone, so it may be a read error. This chain joins TRBV20-1 and TRBJ2-1, with D possibly TRBD2 on 5 matching bases. The length of the CDR3 is 11 residues. Germline CDR1 and CDR2: DFQATT and SNEGSKA (reference sequence). The DNA for the CDR3 is TGCAGTGCCCGACCAACTAGTGAGCAGTCCTTC. This sequence encodes CSARPTSEQSF.

As for this clonotype: This may be a read error: a much more frequent sequence differs by one nucleotide. The CDR3: CASSRGGYQPRHF. CDR3 DNA: TGTGCCAGCAGCCGAGGTGGTTATCAGCCCCGGCATTTT. The chain recombines TRBV3-1 with TRBJ1-5, with unresolved D. This CDR3 spans 13 amino acids. Germline V gene sequence: CDR1 LGHDT, CDR2 YNNKEL (reference sequence).

This clonotype was detected once. The CDR3 end shows no conserved phenylalanine or tryptophan, and so a read error is likely. It is unclear where the CDR3 begins or ends on the DNA, so no DNA is shown, and the CDR3 is as TCRdb lists it. The chain uses TRBV20-1 and TRBJ1-6. Germline V gives CDR1 DFQATT, CDR2 SNEGSKA (reference sequence). The CDR3 length equals 9 residues, ends included. The CDR3 sequence is CSASGVMRY.

The CDR3 spells CASEAGTGDKYGYTF. The CDR3 region has the DNA TGTGCCAGCGAAGCCGGGACAGGGGATAAGTATGGCTACACCTTC. This rearrangement joins TRBV7-9 to TRBJ1-2; TRBD1 matches at 10 bases. This CDR3 comprises 15 residues. Germline-derived CDR1 and CDR2 are SEHNR and FQNEAQ (reference sequence). J lost 5 bases, V lost 8 bases, and 11 bases had no gene match.

This chain uses TRBV9 with TRBJ2-2, with TRBD1 matching over 8 bases. V lost 4 bases to trimming and J lost 3 bases; unmatched junction nucleotides: 11. This CDR3 is built from 17 residues. CDR1 and CDR2 (germline): SGDLS, YYNGEE. CDR3 in amino acids: CASSPFDRGVDTGELFF. For the CDR3, the DNA is TGTGCCAGCAGCCCTTTCGACAGGGGTGTGGACACCGGGGAGCTGTTTTTT.

This clonotype was observed at least ten times. This chain uses TRBV6-2 or TRBV6-3 with TRBJ2-1, with 8 bases that match TRBD2. There are 13 residues in the CDR3. J was trimmed by 6 bases and V by 2 bases; bases with no gene match: 0. Germline V gene data show CDR1 as MNHEY and CDR2 as SVGEGT. The CDR3 loop is CASSYGLANEQFF. The CDR3 DNA follows: TGTGCCAGCAGTTACGGACTAGCCAATGAGCAGTTCTTC.

This clonotype was observed a few times. A much larger clonotype is one base distant, so this may be a read error. This chain joins TRBV20-1 and TRBJ1-6; perhaps TRBD1 as D (6 bases). V was pared by 3 bases and J by 10 bases, with 25 bases between. In germline, CDR1 is DFQATT, CDR2 SNEGSKA (reference sequence). The CDR3 contains 17 residues. Written as DNA, the CDR3 is TGCAGTGCTAGGGCGGCTGAACAGGGATCTCTTCAGTCACCCCTCCACTTT. Translated: CSARAAEQGSLQSPLHF.

This clonotype was detected many times. This chain links TRBV12-3 or TRBV12-4 with TRBJ2-5; 7 bases agree with TRBD1. The trim removed 5 bases at V and 5 bases at J, leaving 11 bases unmatched. The CDR3 is 15 residues long. The CDR3 DNA reads TGTGCCAGCAGTAAAGGGACAGTCGAGGGGGAGACCCAGTACTTC. It is translated as CASSKGTVEGETQYF.

This clonotype was observed at least ten times. CDR3 DNA sequence: TGTGCCACCAGTGACTGGACAGGGGGCGACTACAATGAGCAGTTCTTC. The encoded protein is CATSDWTGGDYNEQFF. The rearrangement uses TRBV24-1 and TRBJ2-1; 11 bases line up with TRBD1. Per germline, CDR1 KGHDR and CDR2 SFDVKD. This CDR3 has 16 residues. J was trimmed by 3 bases and V by 4 bases; bases with no gene match: 4.

This clonotype was found many times. The chain carries TRBV4-3 and TRBJ1-4; a possible D gene is TRBD1 (6 bases). The CDR3 spans 13 residues. Germline loops: CDR1 LGHNA, CDR2 YSLEER. Trimming left V 8 bases short and J 5 bases short, with 12 bases between. The CDR3 spells CASSRTENEKLFF. CDR3 nucleotides: TGCGCCAGCTCCCGGACAGAAAATGAAAAACTGTTTTTT.

This clonotype was picked up many times. V is TRBV18 and J is TRBJ2-2; 8 bases align to TRBD2. V shed 2 bases and J 8 bases; nucleotides not matched to a gene: 10. Germline assignment: CDR1 KGHSH and CDR2 LQKENI. The CDR3 is 16 amino acids. CDR3 in amino acids: CASSPEAGAGVGELFF. CDR3 DNA: TGTGCCAGCTCACCAGAAGCGGGAGCTGGAGTGGGGGAGCTGTTTTTT.

This clonotype was seen at least ten times. The rearrangement uses TRBV4-3 and TRBJ2-3; D unresolved. V shed 2 bases and J shed 0 bases, with 6 bases lying between them. Germline V gives CDR1 LGHNA, CDR2 YSLEER. CDR3 size: 14 residues. The CDR3, as DNA: TGCGCCAGCAGCCAACAGTATAGCACAGATACGCAGTATTTT. It codes for CASSQQYSTDTQYF.

About this clonotype: The junction and the germline gene differ at one end; a read error may be behind it. This rearrangement joins TRBV20-1 to TRBJ1-1, with a weak D call TRBD1 (6 bases). Germline V gene sequence: CDR1 DFQATT, CDR2 SNEGSKA (reference sequence). This CDR3 comprises 15 residues. The CDR3 is CSARDPGQRNTEAFF. The CDR3 coding sequence is TGCAGTGCTAGAGATCCAGGACAGAGGAACACTGAAGCCTTCTTT.

By frequency in the sample, this clonotype is medium-sized. The rearrangement links TRBV7-2 to TRBJ2-1; 8 positions agree with TRBD2. The V segment lost 1 base and the J segment 4 bases; nucleotides outside the gene matches: 3. Germline V gene data show CDR1 as SGHTA and CDR2 as FQGNSA. The CDR3 runs 15 residues. CDR3 loop: CASSLGVAGYNEQFF. CDR3 nucleotides: TGTGCCAGCAGCTTAGGGGTAGCGGGGTACAATGAGCAGTTCTTC.

The chain recombines TRBV12-3 or TRBV12-4 with TRBJ1-1; D may be TRBD1 (5 bases). V gave up 5 bases and J gave up 0 bases, with 10 bases separating them. The CDR3 extends over 14 amino acids. The CDR3 DNA is TGTGCCAGCAGTCGACAGCAACTGAACACTGAAGCTTTCTTT. Amino acids: CASSRQQLNTEAFF.

The rearrangement joins TRBV6-2 or TRBV6-3 to TRBJ1-5; 8 bases map to TRBD1. The CDR3 contains 16 residues. V trimming: 4 bases; J trimming: 1 base; junction bases outside the gene matches: 6. CDR1 is MNHEY and CDR2 is SVGEGT in the germline V gene. The CDR3 bases are TGTGCCAGCAGTTTCCGCCGGACAGGGAGCAATCAGCCCCAGCATTTT. It codes for CASSFRRTGSNQPQHF.

This clonotype was counted ten times or more. V is TRBV2 and J is TRBJ2-6; 9 nucleotides agree with TRBD2. CDR1 and CDR2 (germline): SNHLY, FYNNEI. Unmatched junction bases numbered 9, after V lost 4 bases and J lost 2 bases. The CDR3 contains 18 residues. The CDR3 spells CASSGDLAGAAGANVLTF. The DNA for the CDR3 is TGTGCCAGCAGTGGCGACTTAGCGGGAGCCGCTGGGGCCAACGTCCTGACTTTC.

This clonotype was seen ten or more times. The rearrangement joins TRBV3-1 to TRBJ1-2; perhaps TRBD1 as D (6 bases). Trimming took 1 base from V and 4 from J, leaving 13 bases between them. The CDR3 consists of 15 residues. Germline V lookup: CDR1 LGHDT, CDR2 YNNKEL (reference sequence). CDR3 residues: CASSQGGRAGYGYTF. CDR3 DNA: TGTGCCAGCAGCCAAGGGGGGCGGGCTGGCTATGGCTACACCTTC.

The chain couples TRBV12-3 or TRBV12-4 to TRBJ1-4; TRBD1 agrees at 10 bases. The CDR3 has 14 amino acids. V was clipped by 7 bases and J by 6 bases; unmatched bases: 5. The CDR3: CASTLGTGDEKLFF. In nucleotides, the CDR3 is TGTGCCAGCACCTTAGGGACAGGGGATGAAAAACTGTTTTTT.

This clonotype appeared many times. The J gene is TRBJ1-5, the V gene TRBV2; perhaps TRBD1 as D (5 bases). The CDR3 is 15 residues long. The V gene lost 7 bases and the J gene lost 0 bases, with 13 bases spanning the gap. Germline V gene sequence: CDR1 SNHLY, CDR2 FYNNEI. This chain's CDR3 is CASKPLTDSNQPQHF. In DNA, the CDR3 is TGTGCCAGCAAGCCCCTGACAGATAGCAATCAGCCCCAGCATTTT.